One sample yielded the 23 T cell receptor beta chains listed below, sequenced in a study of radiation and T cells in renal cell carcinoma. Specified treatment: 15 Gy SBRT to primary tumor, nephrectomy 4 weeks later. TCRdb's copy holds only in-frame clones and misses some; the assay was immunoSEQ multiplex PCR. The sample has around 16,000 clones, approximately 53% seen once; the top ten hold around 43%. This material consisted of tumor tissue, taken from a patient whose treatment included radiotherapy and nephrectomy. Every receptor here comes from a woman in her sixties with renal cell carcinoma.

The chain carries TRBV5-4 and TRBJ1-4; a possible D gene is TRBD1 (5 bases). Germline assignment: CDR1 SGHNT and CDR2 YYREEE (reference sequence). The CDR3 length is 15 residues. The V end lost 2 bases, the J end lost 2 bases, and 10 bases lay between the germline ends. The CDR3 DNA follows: TGTGCCAGCAGCTTTTCGGGGCCTACTAATGAAAAACTGTTTTTT. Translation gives CASSFSGPTNEKLFF.

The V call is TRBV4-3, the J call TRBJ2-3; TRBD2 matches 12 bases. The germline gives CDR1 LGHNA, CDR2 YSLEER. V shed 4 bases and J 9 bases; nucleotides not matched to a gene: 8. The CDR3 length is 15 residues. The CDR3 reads CASSPGTSGPSTQYF. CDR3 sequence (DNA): TGCGCCAGCAGCCCCGGGACTAGCGGGCCATCAACGCAGTATTTT.

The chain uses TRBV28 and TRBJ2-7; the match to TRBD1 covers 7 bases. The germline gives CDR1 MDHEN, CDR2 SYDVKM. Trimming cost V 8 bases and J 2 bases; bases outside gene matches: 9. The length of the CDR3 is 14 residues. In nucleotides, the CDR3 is TGTGCCAGCCAAAATCCCACAGGGGCCTACGAGCAGTACTTC. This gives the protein CASQNPTGAYEQYF.

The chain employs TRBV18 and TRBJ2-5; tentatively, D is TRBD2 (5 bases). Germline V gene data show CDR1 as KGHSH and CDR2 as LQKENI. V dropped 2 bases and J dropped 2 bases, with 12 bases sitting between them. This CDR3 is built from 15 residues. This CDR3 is CASSPKMREQETQYF. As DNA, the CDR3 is TGTGCCAGCTCACCAAAGATGAGGGAGCAAGAGACCCAGTACTTC.

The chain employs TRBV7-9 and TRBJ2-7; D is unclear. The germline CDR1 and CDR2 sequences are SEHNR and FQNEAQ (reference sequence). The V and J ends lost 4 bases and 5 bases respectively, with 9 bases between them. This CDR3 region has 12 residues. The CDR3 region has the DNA TGTGCCAGCAGCTCACCTCTCAACGAGCAGTACTTC. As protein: CASSSPLNEQYF. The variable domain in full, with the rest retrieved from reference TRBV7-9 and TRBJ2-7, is DTGVSQNPRHKITKRGQNVTFRCDPISEHNRLYWYRQTLGQGPEFLTYFQNEAQLEKSRLLSDRFSAERPKGSFSTLEIQRTEQGDSAMYLCASSSPLNEQYFGPGTRLTVT.

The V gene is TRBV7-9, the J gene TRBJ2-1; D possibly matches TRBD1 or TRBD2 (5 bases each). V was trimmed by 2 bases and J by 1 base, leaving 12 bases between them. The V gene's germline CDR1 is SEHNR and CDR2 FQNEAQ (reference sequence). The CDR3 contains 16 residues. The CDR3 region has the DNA TGTGCCAGCAGCTTAATGGGTGGGGGTTCCTACAATGAGCAGTTCTTC. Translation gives CASSLMGGGSYNEQFF.

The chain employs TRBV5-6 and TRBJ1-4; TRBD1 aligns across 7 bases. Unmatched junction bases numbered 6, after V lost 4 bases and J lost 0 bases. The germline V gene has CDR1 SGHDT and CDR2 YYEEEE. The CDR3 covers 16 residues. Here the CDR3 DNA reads TGTGCCAGCAGCCAACCAGGGACAGCAACTAATGAAAAACTGTTTTTT. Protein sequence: CASSQPGTATNEKLFF.

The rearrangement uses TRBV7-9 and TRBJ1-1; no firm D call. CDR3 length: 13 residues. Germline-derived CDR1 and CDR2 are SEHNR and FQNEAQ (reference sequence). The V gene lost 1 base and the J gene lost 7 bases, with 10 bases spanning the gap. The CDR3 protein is CASSLEGGIEAFF. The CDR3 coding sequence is TGTGCCAGCAGCTTAGAAGGCGGTATTGAAGCTTTCTTT.

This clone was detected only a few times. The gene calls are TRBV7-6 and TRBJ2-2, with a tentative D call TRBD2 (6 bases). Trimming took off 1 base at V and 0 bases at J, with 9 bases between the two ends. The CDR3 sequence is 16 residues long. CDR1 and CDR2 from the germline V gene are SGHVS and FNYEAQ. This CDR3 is CASSLGRRANTGELFF. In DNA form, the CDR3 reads TGTGCCAGCAGCTTAGGGCGGAGGGCGAACACCGGGGAGCTGTTTTTT. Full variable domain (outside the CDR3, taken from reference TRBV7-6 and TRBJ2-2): GAGVSQSPRYKVTKRGQDVALRCDPISGHVSLYWYRQALGQGPEFLTYFNYEAQQDKSGLPNDRFSAERPEGSISTLTIQRTEQRDSAMYRCASSLGRRANTGELFFGEGSRLTVL.

The CDR3 DNA reads as TGTGCCAGCAGCTTGCGGGCCTACTCCTACGAGCAGTACTTC. Translation: CASSLRAYSYEQYF. The V and J genes are TRBV7-2 and TRBJ2-7; weak D call: TRBD2 (5 bases). CDR1 is SGHTA, CDR2 FQGNSA, per germline. The V gene lost 3 bases and the J gene lost 0 bases, with 9 bases spanning the gap. The CDR3 has 14 residues.

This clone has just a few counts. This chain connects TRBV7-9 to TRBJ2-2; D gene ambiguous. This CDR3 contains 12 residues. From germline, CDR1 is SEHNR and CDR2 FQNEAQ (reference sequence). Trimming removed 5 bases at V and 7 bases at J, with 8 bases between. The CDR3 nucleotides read TGTGCCAGCAGCCCTGATCGCGGGGAGCTGTTTTTT. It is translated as CASSPDRGELFF.

The CDR3 loop is CASSARARNTEAFF. CDR3 nucleotide sequence: TGTGCCAGCAGTGCCAGGGCGAGGAACACTGAAGCTTTCTTT. V and J are TRBV25-1 and TRBJ1-1; TRBD1 is a possible D gene (5 bases). Trimming removed 4 bases from V and 1 base from J, with 10 bases in between. Looked up from germline, CDR1 is MGHDK and CDR2 is SYGVNS. This CDR3 is 14 amino acids long.

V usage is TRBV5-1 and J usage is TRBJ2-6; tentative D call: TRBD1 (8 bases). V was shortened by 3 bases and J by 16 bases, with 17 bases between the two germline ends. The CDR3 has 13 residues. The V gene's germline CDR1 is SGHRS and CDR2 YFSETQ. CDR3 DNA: TGCGCCAGCAGCTCAGGACAGGGAGGGTTACTGACTTTC. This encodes CASSSGQGGLLTF. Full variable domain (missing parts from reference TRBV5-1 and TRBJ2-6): KAGVTQTPRYLIKTRGQQVTLSCSPISGHRSVSWYQQTPGQGLQFLFEYFSETQRNKGNFPGRFSGRQFSNSRSEMNVSTLELGDSALYLCASSSGQGGLLTFGAGSRLTVL.

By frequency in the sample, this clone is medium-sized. CDR3 protein: CASSYGNQPQHF. DNA of the CDR3: TGTGCCAGCAGTTACGGCAATCAGCCCCAGCATTTT. The rearrangement links TRBV6-6 to TRBJ1-5; D remains unclear. The V end lost 2 bases, the J end lost 2 bases, and 1 base lay between the germline ends. The CDR3 has 12 residues. The germline gives CDR1 MNHNY, CDR2 SVGAGI (reference sequence).

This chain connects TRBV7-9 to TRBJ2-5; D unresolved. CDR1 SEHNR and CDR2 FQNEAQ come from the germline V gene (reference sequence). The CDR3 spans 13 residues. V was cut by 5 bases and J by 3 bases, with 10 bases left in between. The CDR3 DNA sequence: TGTGCCAGCAGCCGCTCGGGCGAAGAGACCCAGTACTTC. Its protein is CASSRSGEETQYF.

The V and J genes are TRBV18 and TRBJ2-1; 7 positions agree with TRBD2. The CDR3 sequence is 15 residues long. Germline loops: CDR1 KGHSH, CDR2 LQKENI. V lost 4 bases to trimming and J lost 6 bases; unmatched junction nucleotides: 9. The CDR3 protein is CASSRLASVGNEQFF. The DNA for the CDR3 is TGTGCCAGCTCACGACTAGCATCGGTAGGCAATGAGCAGTTCTTC.

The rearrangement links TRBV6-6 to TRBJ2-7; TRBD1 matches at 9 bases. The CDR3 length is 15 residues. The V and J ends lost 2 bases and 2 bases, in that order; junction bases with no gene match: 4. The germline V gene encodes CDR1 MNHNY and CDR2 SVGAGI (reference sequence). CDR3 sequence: CASSYPGTGTYEQYF. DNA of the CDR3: TGTGCCAGCAGTTACCCCGGGACAGGGACCTACGAGCAGTACTTC.

The CDR3 is CASSRGSYGYTF. For the CDR3, the DNA is TGTGCCAGTAGCCGGGGGAGCTATGGCTACACCTTC. The chain carries TRBV19 and TRBJ1-2, with D possibly being TRBD1 (5 bases). Germline loops: CDR1 LNHDA, CDR2 SQIVND (reference sequence). The CDR3 has 12 amino acids. Trimming removed 6 bases from V and 4 bases from J, with 9 bases in between.

DNA for the CDR3: TGTGCCAGTAGTAGCCGGGAGAGGTCCCAGCATTTT. Amino acid sequence: CASSSRERSQHF. The chain joins TRBV19 to TRBJ1-5; D is unresolved. The CDR3 has 12 residues. Germline V gene lookup returns CDR1 LNHDA and CDR2 SQIVND (reference sequence). Trimming cost V 4 bases and J 11 bases, with 12 bases left between them.

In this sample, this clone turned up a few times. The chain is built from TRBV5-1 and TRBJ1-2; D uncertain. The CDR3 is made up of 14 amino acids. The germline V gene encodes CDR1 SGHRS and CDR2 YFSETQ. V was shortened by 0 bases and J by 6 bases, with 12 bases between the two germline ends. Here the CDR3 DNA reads TGCGCCAGCAGCTTGGCCCCCCCAGCCCATGGCTACACCTTC. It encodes CASSLAPPAHGYTF.

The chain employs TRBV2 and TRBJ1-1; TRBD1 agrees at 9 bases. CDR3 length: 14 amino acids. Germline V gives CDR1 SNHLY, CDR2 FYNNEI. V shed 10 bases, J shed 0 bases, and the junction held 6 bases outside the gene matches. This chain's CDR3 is CATTGGEMNTEAFF. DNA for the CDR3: TGTGCCACTACAGGGGGCGAGATGAACACTGAAGCTTTCTTT.

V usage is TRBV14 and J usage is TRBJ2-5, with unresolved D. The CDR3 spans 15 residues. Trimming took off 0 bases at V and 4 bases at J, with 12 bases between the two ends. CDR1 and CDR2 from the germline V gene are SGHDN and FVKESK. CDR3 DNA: TGTGCCAGCAGCCAAGAAGGGATGAACGGAGAGACCCAGTACTTC. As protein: CASSQEGMNGETQYF.

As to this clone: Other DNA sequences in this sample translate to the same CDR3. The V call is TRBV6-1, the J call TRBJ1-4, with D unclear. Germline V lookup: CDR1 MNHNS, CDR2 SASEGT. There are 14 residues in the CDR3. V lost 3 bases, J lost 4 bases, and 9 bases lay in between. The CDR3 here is CASSEGSLNEKLFF. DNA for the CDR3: TGTGCCAGCAGTGAGGGAAGCCTTAATGAAAAACTGTTTTTT.